The rows below give T cell receptor beta chains drawn from one sample of a study of T cells in Graves' hyperthyroidism and ophthalmopathy. TCRdb re-analysed the multiplex PCR reads in MiXCR, keeping a single row per CDR3 protein. The profile shows roughly 100,000 distinct CDR3 sequences, approximately 50% of them singletons. Sequencing input: blood. The receptors here all came from a man in his forties with Graves' hyperthyroidism. The CDR3 runs from the conserved cysteine through the conserved F or W.

cdr3_length v_call cdr3_aa
14 TRBV19 CASRQQGPDQPQHF
14 TRBV7-9 CASSSPISGDTQYF
14 TRBV11-1 CASDRAGGADTQYF
14 TRBV29-1 CSVLDFSGANVLTF
15 TRBV12-3/TRBV12-4 CASRSGRDGAYEQYF
13 TRBV30 CAWSWTGTYEQYF
11 TRBV2 CAIPRRDPRYF
13 TRBV7-9 CASSFRVAGELFF
15 TRBV13 CASSPDRGGTGELFF
17 TRBV20-1 CSARDIRAHTRSDGYTF
14 TRBV7-8 CASRTRGGGCARYF
14 TRBV29-1 CSVAGLAGTDTQYF
15 TRBV15 CATSRDRDTQETQYF
14 TRBV13 CASSLGTGIYGYTF
15 TRBV20-1 CSASQGAGGYNEQFF
12 TRBV10-3 CAIRTRNQPQHF
15 TRBV9 CASSVSALYNSPLHF
14 TRBV12-3/TRBV12-4 CASSLVGQVYEQYF
15 TRBV11-2 CASSPGTGDNYGYTF
15 TRBV20-1 CSARDRGSVDNEQYF
16 TRBV7-2 CTSSLSVAGKNTEAVF
15 TRBV2 CASSEVGLTVYEQYF
15 TRBV6-5 CASSTGTGGNQPQHF
11 TRBV18 CASQLTGELFF
13 TRBV9 CASSVETTYGYTF
14 TRBV6-6 CASSYEGEDLPLHF
17 TRBV9 CASSQPGETGPSGELFF
15 TRBV7-8 CASSLAGLSSYEQYF
14 TRBV3-1 CASSQGFGPGEAFF
14 TRBV12-3/TRBV12-4 CASRGGYSNQPQHF
13 TRBV9 CARVSGRLETQYF
16 TRBV6-2/TRBV6-3 CASRTPSQRGYNEQFF
14 TRBV7-2 CASSLRTGYDEQYF
13 TRBV7-3 CASSLQVEGTQYF
14 TRBV2 CASRYLGPQETQHF
14 TRBV14 CASSRGGPYNEQFF
14 TRBV2 CASSDRVYYNEQFF
15 TRBV6-5 CASSRRSGKGNEQFF
15 TRBV7-2 CASSLVTAGGAEQYF
16 TRBV11-2 CASSLVGTGGSETQYF
14 TRBV7-9 CASSPSGANYEQYF
16 TRBV3-1 CASSQGASGWEETQYF
17 TRBV9 CASSVGTGSGGDYGYTF
15 TRBV5-1 CASSLVAGMNTEAFF
14 TRBV5-1 CASTGRTDTGELFF
15 TRBV5-1 CASSLSTGVRDEQYF
15 TRBV5-4 CASSFGRTGLNGYTF
13 TRBV6-1 CASSEFWDTEAFF
13 TRBV19 CASGKDRVHEQYF
14 TRBV20-1 CGARTGTDNSPLHF
14 TRBV10-2 CASRAGLAGETQYF
16 TRBV2 CASTEDSYSGANVLTF
16 TRBV28 CASSLSPWGRNTEAFF
15 TRBV7-9 CASSLRLAEPSKQCF
20 TRBV5-4 CASSLTTNARRGPLGYGYTF
13 TRBV7-9 CASSPPGGGEQYF
14 TRBV20-1 CSARDSQGPYEQYF
12 TRBV20-1 CSAPSITDTQYF
15 TRBV7-2 CASSLLAGGHNEQFF
16 TRBV4-3 CASSQQTPGQSNVLTF